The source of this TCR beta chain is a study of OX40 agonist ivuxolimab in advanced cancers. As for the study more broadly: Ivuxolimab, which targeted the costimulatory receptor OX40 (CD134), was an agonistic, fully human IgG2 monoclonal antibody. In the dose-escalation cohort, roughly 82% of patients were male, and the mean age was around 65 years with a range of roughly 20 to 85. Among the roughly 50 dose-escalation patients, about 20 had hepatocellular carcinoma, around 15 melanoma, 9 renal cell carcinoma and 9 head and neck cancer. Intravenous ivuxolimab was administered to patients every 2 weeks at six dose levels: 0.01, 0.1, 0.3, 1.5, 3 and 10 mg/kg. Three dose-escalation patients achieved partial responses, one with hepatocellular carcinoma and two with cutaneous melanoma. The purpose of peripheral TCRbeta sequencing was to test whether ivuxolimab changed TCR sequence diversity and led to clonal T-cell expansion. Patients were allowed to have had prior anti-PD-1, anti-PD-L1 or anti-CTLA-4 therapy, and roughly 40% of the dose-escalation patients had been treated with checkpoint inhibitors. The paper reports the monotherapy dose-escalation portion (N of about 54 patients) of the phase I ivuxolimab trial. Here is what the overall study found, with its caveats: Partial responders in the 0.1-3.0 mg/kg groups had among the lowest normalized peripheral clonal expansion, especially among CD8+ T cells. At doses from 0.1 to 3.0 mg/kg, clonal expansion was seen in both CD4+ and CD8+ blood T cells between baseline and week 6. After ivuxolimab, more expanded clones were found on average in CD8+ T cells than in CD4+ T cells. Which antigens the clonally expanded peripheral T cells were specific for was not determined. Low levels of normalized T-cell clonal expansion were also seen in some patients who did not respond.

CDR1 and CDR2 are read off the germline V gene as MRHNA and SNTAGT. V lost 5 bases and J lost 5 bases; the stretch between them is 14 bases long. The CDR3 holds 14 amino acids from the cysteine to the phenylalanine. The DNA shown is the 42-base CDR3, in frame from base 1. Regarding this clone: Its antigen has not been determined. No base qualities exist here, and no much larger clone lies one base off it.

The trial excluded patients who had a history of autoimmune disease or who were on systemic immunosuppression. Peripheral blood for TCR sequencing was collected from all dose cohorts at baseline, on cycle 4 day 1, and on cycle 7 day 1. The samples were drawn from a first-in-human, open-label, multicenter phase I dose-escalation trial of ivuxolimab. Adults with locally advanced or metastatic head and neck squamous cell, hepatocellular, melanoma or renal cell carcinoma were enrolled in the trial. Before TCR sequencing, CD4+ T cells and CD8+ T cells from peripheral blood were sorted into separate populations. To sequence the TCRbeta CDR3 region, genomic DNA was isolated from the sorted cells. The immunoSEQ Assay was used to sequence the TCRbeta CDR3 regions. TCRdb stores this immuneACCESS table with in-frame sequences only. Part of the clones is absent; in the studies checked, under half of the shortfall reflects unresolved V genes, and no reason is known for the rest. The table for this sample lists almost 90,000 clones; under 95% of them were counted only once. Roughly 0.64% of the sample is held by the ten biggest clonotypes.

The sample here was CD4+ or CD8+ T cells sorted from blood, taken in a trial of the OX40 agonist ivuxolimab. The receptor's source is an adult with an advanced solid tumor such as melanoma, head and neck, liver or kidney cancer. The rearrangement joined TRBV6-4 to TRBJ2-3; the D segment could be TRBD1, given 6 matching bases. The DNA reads TGTGCCAGCAGTCCCGAGGGGGTCGTAGATACGCAGTATTTT. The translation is CASSPEGVVDTQYF.